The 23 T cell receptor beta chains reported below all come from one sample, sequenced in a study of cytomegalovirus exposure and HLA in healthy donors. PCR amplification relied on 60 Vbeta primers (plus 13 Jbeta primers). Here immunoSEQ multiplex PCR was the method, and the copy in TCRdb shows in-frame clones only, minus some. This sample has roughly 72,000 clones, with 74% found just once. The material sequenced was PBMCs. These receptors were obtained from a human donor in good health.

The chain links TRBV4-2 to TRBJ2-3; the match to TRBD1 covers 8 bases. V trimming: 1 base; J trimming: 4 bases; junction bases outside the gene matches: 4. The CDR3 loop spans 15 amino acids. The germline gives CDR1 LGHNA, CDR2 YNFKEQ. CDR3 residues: CASSQVEQGADTQYF. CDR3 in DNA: TGTGCCAGCAGCCAAGTGGAACAGGGGGCAGATACGCAGTATTTT.

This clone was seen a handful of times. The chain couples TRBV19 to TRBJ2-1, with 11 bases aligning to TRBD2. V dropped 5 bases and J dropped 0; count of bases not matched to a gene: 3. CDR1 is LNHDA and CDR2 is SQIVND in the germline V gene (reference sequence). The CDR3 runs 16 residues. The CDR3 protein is CASSRLAGSSYNEQFF. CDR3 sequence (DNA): TGTGCCAGTAGTCGACTAGCGGGGAGCTCCTACAATGAGCAGTTCTTC.

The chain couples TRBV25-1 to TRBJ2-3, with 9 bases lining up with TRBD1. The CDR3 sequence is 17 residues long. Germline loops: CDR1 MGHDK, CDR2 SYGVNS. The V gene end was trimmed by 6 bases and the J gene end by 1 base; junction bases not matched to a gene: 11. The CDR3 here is CASSDGTGKGRTDTQYF. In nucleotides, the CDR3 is TGTGCCAGCAGCGACGGGACAGGGAAGGGTCGCACAGATACGCAGTATTTT.

CDR3 DNA sequence: TGTGCCAGTAGTATCTTCAAGGGAGGGCAGTACAATGAGCAGTTCTTC. Translation: CASSIFKGGQYNEQFF. This chain uses TRBV19 with TRBJ2-1, with 7 nucleotides matching TRBD2. Trimming removed 3 bases from V and 4 bases from J; junction bases left unmatched: 9. The CDR3 spans 16 residues. Germline loops: CDR1 LNHDA, CDR2 SQIVND (reference sequence).

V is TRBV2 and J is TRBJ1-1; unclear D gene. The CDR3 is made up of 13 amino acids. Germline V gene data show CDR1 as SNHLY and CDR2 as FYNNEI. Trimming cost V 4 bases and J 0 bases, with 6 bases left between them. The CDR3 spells CASSGDMNTEAFF. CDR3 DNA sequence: TGTGCCAGCAGTGGAGACATGAACACTGAAGCTTTCTTT. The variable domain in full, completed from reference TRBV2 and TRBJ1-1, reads EPEVTQTPSHQVTQMGQEVILRCVPISNHLYFYWYRQILGQKVEFLVSFYNNEISEKSEIFDDQFSVERPDGSNFTLKIRSTKLEDSAMYFCASSGDMNTEAFFGQGTRLTVV.

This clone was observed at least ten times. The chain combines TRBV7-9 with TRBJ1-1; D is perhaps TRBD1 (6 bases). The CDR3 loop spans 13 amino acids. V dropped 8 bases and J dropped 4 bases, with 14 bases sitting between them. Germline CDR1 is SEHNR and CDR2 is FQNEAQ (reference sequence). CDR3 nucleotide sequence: TGTGCCAGCGAGAAACAGGGCGGCACTGAAGCTTTCTTT. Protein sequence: CASEKQGGTEAFF. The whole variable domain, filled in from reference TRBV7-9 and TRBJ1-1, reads DTGVSQNPRHKITKRGQNVTFRCDPISEHNRLYWYRQTLGQGPEFLTYFQNEAQLEKSRLLSDRFSAERPKGSFSTLEIQRTEQGDSAMYLCASEKQGGTEAFFGQGTRLTVV.

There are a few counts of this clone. The CDR3 DNA sequence: TGTGCCAGCAGTTTACGGGGGAGAGGAAACACCATATATTTT. It codes for CASSLRGRGNTIYF. The chain employs TRBV6-5 and TRBJ1-3; D is perhaps TRBD1 (5 bases). Germline assignment: CDR1 MNHEY and CDR2 SVGAGI. The V end lost 4 bases, the J end lost 4 bases, and 11 bases lay between the germline ends. This CDR3 region has 14 residues.

CDR3 nucleotides: TGTGCCAGCATGAGGATAGGGCGGGAGGGCTACACCTTC. Its translation is CASMRIGREGYTF. This chain connects TRBV28 to TRBJ1-2; D not resolved. CDR3 length: 13 amino acids. The germline CDR1 and CDR2 sequences are MDHEN and SYDVKM. Between the trimmed V and J ends, which lost 7 bases and 8 bases, there was a span of 17 bases.

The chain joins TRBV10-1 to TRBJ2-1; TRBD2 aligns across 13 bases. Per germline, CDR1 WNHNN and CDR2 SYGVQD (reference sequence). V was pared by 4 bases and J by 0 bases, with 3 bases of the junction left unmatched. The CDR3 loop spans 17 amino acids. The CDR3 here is CASSGRTSGSSYNEQFF. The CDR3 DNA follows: TGCGCCAGCAGTGGCCGGACTAGCGGGAGCTCCTACAATGAGCAGTTCTTC.

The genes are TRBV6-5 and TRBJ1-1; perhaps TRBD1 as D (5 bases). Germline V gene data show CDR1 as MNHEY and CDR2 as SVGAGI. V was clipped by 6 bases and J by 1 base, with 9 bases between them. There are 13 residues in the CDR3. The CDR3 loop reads CASRQGRNTEAFF. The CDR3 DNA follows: TGTGCCAGCAGGCAGGGAAGGAACACTGAAGCTTTCTTT.

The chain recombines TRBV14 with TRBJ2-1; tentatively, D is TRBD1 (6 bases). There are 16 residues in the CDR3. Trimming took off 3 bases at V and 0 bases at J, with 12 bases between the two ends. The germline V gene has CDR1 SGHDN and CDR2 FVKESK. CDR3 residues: CASSHRGIPSYNEQFF. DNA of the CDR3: TGTGCCAGCAGCCACAGGGGTATCCCCTCCTACAATGAGCAGTTCTTC.

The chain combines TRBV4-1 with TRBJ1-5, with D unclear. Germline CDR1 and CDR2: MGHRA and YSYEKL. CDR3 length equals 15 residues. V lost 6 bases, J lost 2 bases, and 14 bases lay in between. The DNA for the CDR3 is TGCGCCAGCAGGCGGACTATCTTGGGCAATCAGCCCCAGCATTTT. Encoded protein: CASRRTILGNQPQHF.

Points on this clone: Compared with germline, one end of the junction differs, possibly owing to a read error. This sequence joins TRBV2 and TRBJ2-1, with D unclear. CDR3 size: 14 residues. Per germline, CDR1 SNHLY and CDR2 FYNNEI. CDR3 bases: TGTGCCAGCAGTGAAGTCCTCTCCTACAGTGAGCAGTTCTTC. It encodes CASSEVLSYSEQFF.

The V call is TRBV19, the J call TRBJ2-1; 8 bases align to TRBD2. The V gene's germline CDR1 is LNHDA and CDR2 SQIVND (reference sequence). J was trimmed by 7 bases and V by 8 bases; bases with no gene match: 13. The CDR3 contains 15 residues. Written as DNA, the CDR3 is TGTGCCAGTCTCGGATATTCCGGGACTAGAAATGAGCAGTTCTTC. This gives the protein CASLGYSGTRNEQFF.

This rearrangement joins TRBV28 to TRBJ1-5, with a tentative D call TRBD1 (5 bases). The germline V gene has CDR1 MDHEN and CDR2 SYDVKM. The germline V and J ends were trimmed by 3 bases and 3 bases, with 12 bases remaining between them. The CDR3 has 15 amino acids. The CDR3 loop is CASSLWGGTNQPQHF. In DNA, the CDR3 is TGTGCCAGCAGTTTGTGGGGGGGAACCAATCAGCCCCAGCATTTT. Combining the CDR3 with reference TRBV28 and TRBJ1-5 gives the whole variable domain DVKVTQSSRYLVKRTGEKVFLECVQDMDHENMFWYRQDPGLGLRLIYFSYDVKMKEKGDIPEGYSVSREKKERFSLILESASTNQTSMYLCASSLWGGTNQPQHFGDGTRLSIL.

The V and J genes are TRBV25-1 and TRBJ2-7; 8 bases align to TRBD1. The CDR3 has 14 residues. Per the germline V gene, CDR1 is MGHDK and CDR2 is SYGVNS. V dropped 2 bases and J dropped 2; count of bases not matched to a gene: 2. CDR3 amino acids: CASSEGTGAYEQYF. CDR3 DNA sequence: TGTGCCAGCAGTGAAGGGACAGGCGCCTACGAGCAGTACTTC.

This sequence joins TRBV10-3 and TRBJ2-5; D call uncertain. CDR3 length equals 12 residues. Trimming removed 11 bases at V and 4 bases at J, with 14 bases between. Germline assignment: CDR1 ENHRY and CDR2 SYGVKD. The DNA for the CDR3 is TGTGCCTCCACCGGGTCCCTAGAGACCCAGTACTTC. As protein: CASTGSLETQYF.

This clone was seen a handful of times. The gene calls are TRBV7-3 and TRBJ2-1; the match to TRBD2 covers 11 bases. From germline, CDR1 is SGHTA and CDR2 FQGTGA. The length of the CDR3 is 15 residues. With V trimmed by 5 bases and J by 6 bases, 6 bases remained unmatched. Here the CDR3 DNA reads TGTGCCAGCAGCACCACTAGCGGGAGCGGCAATGAGCAGTTCTTC. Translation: CASSTTSGSGNEQFF.

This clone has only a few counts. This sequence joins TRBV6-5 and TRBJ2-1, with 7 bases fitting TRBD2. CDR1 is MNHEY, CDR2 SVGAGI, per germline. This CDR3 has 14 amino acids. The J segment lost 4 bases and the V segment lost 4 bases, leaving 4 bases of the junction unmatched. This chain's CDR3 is CASSFQREYNEQFF. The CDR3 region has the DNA TGTGCCAGCAGTTTCCAGCGGGAATACAATGAGCAGTTCTTC.

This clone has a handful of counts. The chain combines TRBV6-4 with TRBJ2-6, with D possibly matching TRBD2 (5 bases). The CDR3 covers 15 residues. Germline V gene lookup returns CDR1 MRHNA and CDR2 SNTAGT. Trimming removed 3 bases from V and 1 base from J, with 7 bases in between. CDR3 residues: CASSEGGSGANVLTF. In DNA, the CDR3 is TGTGCCAGCAGTGAAGGAGGATCTGGGGCCAACGTCCTGACTTTC.

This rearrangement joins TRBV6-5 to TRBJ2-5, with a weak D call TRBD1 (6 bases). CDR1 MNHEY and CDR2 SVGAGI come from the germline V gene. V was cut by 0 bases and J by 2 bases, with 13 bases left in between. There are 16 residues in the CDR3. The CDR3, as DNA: TGTGCCAGCAGTTACTCGTTTCTCGGACAGCAAGAGACCCAGTACTTC. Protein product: CASSYSFLGQQETQYF.

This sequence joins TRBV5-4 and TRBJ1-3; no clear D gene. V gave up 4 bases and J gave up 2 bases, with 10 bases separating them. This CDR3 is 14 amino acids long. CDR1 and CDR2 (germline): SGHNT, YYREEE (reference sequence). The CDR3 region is CASSGGIAGNTIYF. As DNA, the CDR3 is TGTGCCAGCAGCGGCGGCATCGCTGGAAACACCATATATTTT.

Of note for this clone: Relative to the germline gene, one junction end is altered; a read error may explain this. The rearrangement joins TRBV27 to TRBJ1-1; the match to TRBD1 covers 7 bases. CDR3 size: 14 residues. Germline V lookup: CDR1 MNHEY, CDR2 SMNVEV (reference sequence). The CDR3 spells CASTLRPGGTEAFF. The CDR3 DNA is TGTGCCAGCACTTTACGACCAGGGGGCACTGAAGCTTTCTTT.